These 29 T cell receptor beta chains came from one sample sequenced in a study of identical twins. Each CDR3 protein gets one entry after TCRdb re-called the 5' RACE reads with MiXCR. Here the sample spans a few hundred thousand distinct CDR3 sequences, over 11% being singletons. These sequences were also reported in another study, on yellow fever vaccine responses in identical twins.

Sequencing used CD4+ T cells sorted from blood. These receptor sequences come from a woman younger than 30 in good health.

The V gene is TRBV4-2, the J gene TRBJ2-2, with 11 bases that match TRBD2. The CDR3 is made up of 18 amino acids. The V segment lost 1 base and the J segment 3 bases; nucleotides outside the gene matches: 7. Germline CDR1 and CDR2: LGHNA and YNFKEQ. CDR3 amino acids: CASSQVRLAGSYTGELFF. The CDR3 DNA reads TGTGCCAGCAGCCAAGTCCGACTAGCGGGGTCGTACACCGGGGAGCTGTTTTTT.

Written as DNA, the CDR3 is TGCGCCAGCAGCCAGGCACAGGGGGCAAGGGGACTAGCGACTCTCGAGCAGTACTTC. This encodes CASSQAQGARGLATLEQYF. The chain employs TRBV4-1 and TRBJ2-7; possibly TRBD2 for D (10 bases). V gave up 3 bases and J gave up 6 bases, with 30 bases separating them. This CDR3 comprises 19 residues. Germline loops: CDR1 MGHRA, CDR2 YSYEKL.

V usage is TRBV5-4 and J usage is TRBJ2-5, with 11 bases matching TRBD2. This CDR3 spans 15 amino acids. The junction had 6 bases not matched to a gene; V was cut back by 3 bases and J by 5 bases. CDR1 is SGHNT, CDR2 YYREEE, per germline (reference sequence). This CDR3 reads CASSWLAGGAETQYF. The CDR3 DNA reads as TGTGCCAGCAGCTGGCTAGCGGGAGGAGCGGAGACCCAGTACTTC.

This clonotype was seen ten or more times. The CDR3 reads CASSLAGERDTQYF. Here the CDR3 DNA reads TGTGCCAGCAGTTTGGCGGGAGAGAGGGATACGCAGTATTTT. The chain carries TRBV12-3 or TRBV12-4 and TRBJ2-3; 7 bases line up with TRBD2. The CDR3 runs 14 residues. J gave up 6 bases and V 3 bases, and 6 bases lay outside the gene matches.

This clonotype has just a few counts. The chain recombines TRBV27 with TRBJ2-5, with D hard to call. This CDR3 has 12 residues. Germline V lookup: CDR1 MNHEY, CDR2 SMNVEV (reference sequence). V gave up 3 bases and J gave up 4 bases, with 6 bases separating them. CDR3 sequence reads: CASSFIGETQYF. The CDR3 DNA is TGTGCCAGCAGTTTTATCGGAGAGACCCAGTACTTC.

The chain employs TRBV2 and TRBJ2-6; D gene unclear. This CDR3 comprises 15 residues. V lost 0 bases and J lost 2, with 5 bases in between. Per the germline V gene, CDR1 is SNHLY and CDR2 is FYNNEI. The CDR3 protein is CASSEAFPGANVLTF. DNA for the CDR3: TGTGCCAGCAGTGAAGCGTTCCCTGGGGCCAACGTCCTGACTTTC.

This clonotype was counted at least ten times. The chain uses TRBV12-3 or TRBV12-4 and TRBJ1-1, with 10 nucleotides matching TRBD1. The CDR3 has 14 residues. With V trimmed by 3 bases and J by 4 bases, 2 bases remained unmatched. CDR3 in DNA: TGTGCCAGCAGTTTGGGACAGGGGAGCACTGAAGCTTTCTTT. Its protein is CASSLGQGSTEAFF.

This clonotype was seen a handful of times. The V call is TRBV10-3, the J call TRBJ1-2; 7 bases fit TRBD1. V shed 2 bases, J shed 2 bases, and the junction held 2 bases outside the gene matches. The CDR3 length is 14 residues. Germline CDR1 and CDR2: ENHRY and SYGVKD. The CDR3: CAISELGQNYGYTF. The CDR3 DNA reads TGTGCCATCAGTGAGCTGGGACAGAACTATGGCTACACCTTC.

There are a few counts of this clonotype. CDR3 amino acids: CSAETGKETQYF. The DNA for the CDR3 is TGCAGTGCGGAGACGGGAAAAGAGACCCAGTACTTC. This chain joins TRBV20-1 and TRBJ2-5; maybe TRBD2 (5 bases). The V gene's germline CDR1 is DFQATT and CDR2 SNEGSKA (reference sequence). The CDR3 is 12 amino acids. Trimming removed 6 bases at V and 3 bases at J, with 11 bases between.

The J gene is TRBJ2-5, the V gene TRBV4-3; 7 bases are a match to TRBD2. This CDR3 is 15 amino acids long. Unmatched junction bases numbered 10, after V lost 4 bases and J lost 5 bases. Germline-derived CDR1 and CDR2 are LGHNA and YSLEER. This CDR3 is CASSPGWGGRETQYF. The CDR3 nucleotides are TGCGCCAGCAGCCCCGGATGGGGGGGTCGGGAGACCCAGTACTTC.

This chain links TRBV11-3 with TRBJ2-3; possibly TRBD2 for D (6 bases). The V end was cut by 3 bases, the J end by 4 bases, with 14 bases between. The CDR3 totals 15 residues. CDR1 SGHNT and CDR2 YENEEA come from the germline V gene. The CDR3 sequence: CASSLGGRTPDTQYF. The CDR3, as DNA: TGTGCCAGCAGCTTGGGGGGACGGACCCCAGATACGCAGTATTTT.

V is TRBV20-1 and J is TRBJ2-5, with no clear D. CDR3 length equals 12 residues. The germline V gene encodes CDR1 DFQATT and CDR2 SNEGSKA (reference sequence). V lost 1 base and J lost 3, with 6 bases in between. The CDR3: CSARADKETQYF. The CDR3 bases are TGCAGTGCTAGAGCGGATAAAGAGACCCAGTACTTC.

This clonotype was seen only a few times. The V call is TRBV28, the J call TRBJ2-7; TRBD1 or TRBD2 may be the D gene (6 bases each). Germline CDR1 is MDHEN and CDR2 is SYDVKM. The CDR3 covers 14 residues. The ends were cut back, 7 bases at V and 3 bases at J, with 16 bases in the middle. CDR3 sequence (DNA): TGTGCCAGCATCGGGGGACAACGGGGCTACGAGCAGTACTTC. It specifies CASIGGQRGYEQYF.

This clonotype was detected only a few times. The chain carries TRBV7-9 and TRBJ2-5; TRBD2 matches at 9 bases. The junction had 10 bases not matched to a gene; V was cut back by 7 bases and J by 4 bases. Germline V gives CDR1 SEHNR, CDR2 FQNEAQ (reference sequence). CDR3 length equals 15 residues. The CDR3 region is CASTYGVREGETQYF. CDR3 nucleotides: TGTGCCAGCACATACGGGGTGCGGGAGGGAGAGACCCAGTACTTC.

This clonotype was picked up a small number of times. The rearrangement uses TRBV28 and TRBJ1-1; the match to TRBD1 covers 8 bases. V trimming: 5 bases; J trimming: 3 bases; junction bases outside the gene matches: 11. Germline values: CDR1 MDHEN, CDR2 SYDVKM. The CDR3 consists of 16 residues. The DNA for the CDR3 is TGTGCCAGCAGTCCGGGTGGCAGGGGGCGTTACACTGAAGCTTTCTTT. It specifies CASSPGGRGRYTEAFF.

This clonotype was detected a few times. The gene calls are TRBV5-1 and TRBJ1-2; D gene uncertain. Germline V gene sequence: CDR1 SGHRS, CDR2 YFSETQ. CDR3 length: 13 amino acids. V gave up 3 bases and J gave up 10 bases, with 16 bases separating them. The CDR3 region has the DNA TGCGCCAGCAGCTCGGAAGGTCCAGGCCTCTACACCTTC. Translated: CASSSEGPGLYTF.

The table lists this clonotype with a few counts. The J gene is TRBJ2-2, the V gene TRBV2; 9 bases agree with TRBD1. The junction had 6 bases not matched to a gene; V was cut back by 4 bases and J by 6 bases. The germline V gene encodes CDR1 SNHLY and CDR2 FYNNEI. The CDR3 contains 15 residues. CDR3 DNA: TGTGCCAGCAGTGTTCAAAGACAGGGGGCCGGGGAGCTGTTTTTT. Translation gives CASSVQRQGAGELFF. Filled out from reference TRBV2 and TRBJ2-2, the complete variable domain reads EPEVTQTPSHQVTQMGQEVILRCVPISNHLYFYWYRQILGQKVEFLVSFYNNEISEKSEIFDDQFSVERPDGSNFTLKIRSTKLEDSAMYFCASSVQRQGAGELFFGEGSRLTVL.

The chain carries TRBV5-4 and TRBJ1-2; TRBD1 agrees at 7 bases. This CDR3 comprises 16 residues. Trimming cost V 4 bases and J 1 base; bases outside gene matches: 10. The germline V gene encodes CDR1 SGHNT and CDR2 YYREEE (reference sequence). Here the CDR3 DNA reads TGTGCCAGCAGCGAGACTCCGGGACAGCTTAACTATGGCTACACCTTC. Translating it yields CASSETPGQLNYGYTF.

The rearrangement joins TRBV29-1 to TRBJ2-3; D remains ambiguous. The V gene lost 3 bases and the J gene lost 4 bases, with 8 bases spanning the gap. Germline V gene lookup returns CDR1 SQVTM and CDR2 ANQGSEA. This CDR3 region has 12 residues. The CDR3 region has the DNA TGCAGCGTTGATAACAACTCAGATACGCAGTATTTT. Translating it yields CSVDNNSDTQYF.

This clonotype turned up a few times. The V and J genes are TRBV28 and TRBJ2-3, with 9 nucleotides matching TRBD2. From germline, CDR1 is MDHEN and CDR2 SYDVKM. J gave up 5 bases and V 6 bases, and 15 bases lay outside the gene matches. This CDR3 comprises 17 residues. CDR3 nucleotide sequence: TGTGCCAGCAGCAATAGCCGGGGGGGACTAGCAAGAGATACGCAGTATTTT. Translated, it gives CASSNSRGGLARDTQYF. The whole variable domain, remainder taken from reference TRBV28 and TRBJ2-3, is DVKVTQSSRYLVKRTGEKVFLECVQDMDHENMFWYRQDPGLGLRLIYFSYDVKMKEKGDIPEGYSVSREKKERFSLILESASTNQTSMYLCASSNSRGGLARDTQYFGPGTRLTVL.

The gene calls are TRBV27 and TRBJ2-7, with 8 bases lining up with TRBD1. This CDR3 spans 14 amino acids. Per germline, CDR1 MNHEY and CDR2 SMNVEV (reference sequence). The V segment lost 6 bases and the J segment 6 bases; nucleotides outside the gene matches: 10. The CDR3 protein is CASRQGGRWSEQYF. The CDR3 DNA is TGTGCCAGCAGACAGGGGGGTCGATGGAGCGAGCAGTACTTC.

This clonotype was seen repeatedly, ten times or more. The J gene is TRBJ2-3, the V gene TRBV7-9; TRBD1 or TRBD2 may be the D gene (7 bases each). V lost 2 bases and J 8 bases, leaving 23 bases between the germline ends. Germline V gene lookup returns CDR1 SEHNR and CDR2 FQNEAQ (reference sequence). The CDR3 runs to 17 residues. This CDR3 is CASSLSGTMAQGGTQYF. CDR3 coding DNA: TGTGCCAGCAGCTTATCCGGGACTATGGCCCAGGGGGGTACGCAGTATTTT.

This clonotype showed up just a few times. The chain has TRBV12-3 or TRBV12-4 and TRBJ1-5; possible D gene TRBD1, 6 bases. The CDR3 covers 15 residues. Trimming cost V 1 base and J 7 bases, with 14 bases left between them. In nucleotides, the CDR3 is TGTGCCAGCAGTTTAGGCGACGTCACAGGGCAGCCCCAGCATTTT. Protein: CASSLGDVTGQPQHF.

This clonotype was detected many times. The chain joins TRBV12-3 or TRBV12-4 to TRBJ2-7, with 7 bases aligning to TRBD1. Trimming removed 3 bases from V and 2 bases from J; junction bases left unmatched: 4. The CDR3 is 14 amino acids. For the CDR3, the DNA is TGTGCCAGCAGTTTCCCGGACAGGACCTACGAGCAGTACTTC. Protein sequence: CASSFPDRTYEQYF.

This clonotype turned up a few times. The V call is TRBV11-2, the J call TRBJ2-7, with no clear D. V lost 3 bases, J lost 4 bases, and 4 bases lay in between. Germline values: CDR1 SGHAT, CDR2 FQNNGV. This CDR3 is built from 11 residues. The CDR3 sequence is CASSFEYEQYF. Written as DNA, the CDR3 is TGTGCCAGCAGCTTTGAATACGAGCAGTACTTC.

In this sample, this clonotype turned up a few times. The chain employs TRBV7-3 and TRBJ2-2; tentatively, D is TRBD2 (6 bases). The CDR3 is made up of 16 amino acids. CDR1 is SGHTA and CDR2 is FQGTGA in the germline V gene. The V end was cut by 2 bases, the J end by 4 bases, with 14 bases between. The CDR3 region has the DNA TGTGCCAGCAGCTTAGTAGACCCCGGGGGCACCGGGGAGCTGTTTTTT. Its translation is CASSLVDPGGTGELFF. Looking up the rest from reference TRBV7-3 and TRBJ2-2 gives the full variable domain: GAGVSQTPSNKVTEKGKYVELRCDPISGHTALYWYRQSLGQGPEFLIYFQGTGAADDSGLPNDRFFAVRPEGSVSTLKIQRTERGDSAVYLCASSLVDPGGTGELFFGEGSRLTVL.

The gene calls are TRBV5-1 and TRBJ2-4, with 13 bases identical to TRBD2. CDR3 length: 19 amino acids. Germline lookup yields CDR1 SGHRS and CDR2 YFSETQ. Trimming removed 4 bases from V and 0 bases from J; junction bases left unmatched: 10. Written as DNA, the CDR3 is TGCGCCAGCAGCCCAGGGACTAGCGGGACACTTTTAGCCAAAAACATTCAGTACTTC. Its translation: CASSPGTSGTLLAKNIQYF.

This clonotype turned up a few times. This chain uses TRBV7-8 with TRBJ2-1, with D perhaps assigned TRBD1 or TRBD2 (5 bases each). V lost 5 bases and J lost 4, with 18 bases in between. The CDR3 runs to 16 residues. Germline assignment: CDR1 SGHVS and CDR2 FQNEAQ. This CDR3 is CASSETGTAIYNEQFF. In DNA, the CDR3 is TGTGCCAGCAGCGAAACCGGGACCGCTATTTACAATGAGCAGTTCTTC.

V usage is TRBV11-1 and J usage is TRBJ2-7; TRBD1 matches 10 bases. Germline V gene lookup returns CDR1 SGHAT and CDR2 FQDESV (reference sequence). The V gene end was trimmed by 5 bases and the J gene end by 5 bases; junction bases not matched to a gene: 9. There are 15 residues in the CDR3. CDR3 protein: CASSPRQGARNEQYF. The CDR3, as DNA: TGTGCCAGCAGCCCCAGACAGGGGGCGAGGAACGAGCAGTACTTC.